The rows below give T cell receptor beta chains drawn from one sample of a study of T-cell reconstitution after alpha-beta-depleted transplantation in children. MiXCR, applied by TCRdb to the PCR reads, yields one record per CDR3 protein. The repertoire has fewer than 700,000 distinct CDR3 sequences, over 10% of them found once; the top ten carry 2.2%. Sequenced here: PBMCs, mostly from graft donor cells, sampled 360 days after TCRalphabeta/CD19-depleted stem cell transplant. All receptors derive from a male patient between 5 and 17 years old who had a stem cell transplant for acute myeloid leukemia, so the T cells may come from the graft donor. Each CDR3 is given with its conserved first and last residue. Each record gives: J gene, D gene, clone size, V gene, CDR3 DNA, CDR3 protein. A D gene is named only where the DNA matches it firmly. Size is stated for part of the rows, as once, few or many counts, or as a class when the clone is expanded.

J gene: TRBJ2-3; D gene: TRBD2; clone size: many; V gene: TRBV12-3/TRBV12-4; CDR3 DNA: TGTGCCAGCGGAACTAGCGGCTTCACAGATACGCAGTATTTT; CDR3 protein: CASGTSGFTDTQYF
J gene: TRBJ2-1; D gene: TRBD2; clone size: few; V gene: TRBV20-1; CDR3 DNA: TGCAGTGCAGGAGTTATAGCGGGAGGGATCAATGAGCAGTTCTTC; CDR3 protein: CSAGVIAGGINEQFF
J gene: TRBJ2-5; D gene: -; clone size: many; V gene: TRBV20-1; CDR3 DNA: TGCAGTGCTAGCGAACCCAGCCAAGAGACCCAGTACTTC; CDR3 protein: CSASEPSQETQYF
J gene: TRBJ2-3; D gene: -; clone size: few; V gene: TRBV28; CDR3 DNA: TGTGCCAGCAGCCTGGTTAAGACAGATACGCAGTATTTT; CDR3 protein: CASSLVKTDTQYF
J gene: TRBJ2-1; D gene: -; clone size: -; V gene: TRBV15; CDR3 DNA: TGTGCCACCAGCAGGGAACGGGACATTCCGAGGAATGAGCAGTTCTTC; CDR3 protein: CATSRERDIPRNEQFF
J gene: TRBJ2-2; D gene: TRBD2; clone size: many; V gene: TRBV12-3/TRBV12-4; CDR3 DNA: TGTGCCAGCAGTCCTAGCGGGAGGACGAGAGAGCTGTTTTTT; CDR3 protein: CASSPSGRTRELFF
J gene: TRBJ2-6; D gene: -; clone size: many; V gene: TRBV7-9; CDR3 DNA: TGTGCCAGCAGCTTAGGTACAGCCCCTCTCTGGGCCAACGTCCTGACTTTC; CDR3 protein: CASSLGTAPLWANVLTF
J gene: TRBJ2-7; D gene: -; clone size: many; V gene: TRBV7-9; CDR3 DNA: TGTGCCAGCAGCTCACAGGTCTACGAGCAGTACTTC; CDR3 protein: CASSSQVYEQYF
J gene: TRBJ1-5; D gene: -; clone size: -; V gene: TRBV28; CDR3 DNA: TGTGCCAGCACCAACCTCGACGGTCAGCCCCAGCATTTT; CDR3 protein: CASTNLDGQPQHF
J gene: TRBJ2-5; D gene: TRBD2; clone size: few; V gene: TRBV5-1; CDR3 DNA: TGCGCCAGCAGCTACGGACTAGCGGGACCGGGAGAGACCCAGTACTTC; CDR3 protein: CASSYGLAGPGETQYF
J gene: TRBJ2-1; D gene: -; clone size: few; V gene: TRBV20-1; CDR3 DNA: TGCAGTGCGTGGGAGTGGCAGAATTGGAATGAGCAGTTCTTC; CDR3 protein: CSAWEWQNWNEQFF
J gene: TRBJ1-6; D gene: -; clone size: -; V gene: TRBV25-1; CDR3 DNA: TGTGCCAGCAGTAGTCTGTATAATTCACCCCTCCACTTT; CDR3 protein: CASSSLYNSPLHF
J gene: TRBJ2-2; D gene: -; clone size: few; V gene: TRBV6-1; CDR3 DNA: TGTGCCAGCAGTCGCCGCCCAGACACCGGGGAGCTGTTTTTT; CDR3 protein: CASSRRPDTGELFF
J gene: TRBJ2-1; D gene: -; clone size: few; V gene: TRBV7-3; CDR3 DNA: TGTGCCAGCAGCCGACGTTTCGGTGAGCAGTTCTTC; CDR3 protein: CASSRRFGEQFF
J gene: TRBJ2-2; D gene: -; clone size: many; V gene: TRBV12-3/TRBV12-4; CDR3 DNA: TGTGCCAGAAAATTAGGGACCGGGGAGCTGTTTTTT; CDR3 protein: CARKLGTGELFF
J gene: TRBJ1-2; D gene: -; clone size: many; V gene: TRBV10-3; CDR3 DNA: TGTGCCATCAGTGAACCCCGATCCGGCGGCTACACCTTC; CDR3 protein: CAISEPRSGGYTF
J gene: TRBJ2-2; D gene: -; clone size: few; V gene: TRBV18; CDR3 DNA: TGTGCCAGCTCACCAGGGTCCGGTACCGGGGAGCTGTTTTTT; CDR3 protein: CASSPGSGTGELFF
J gene: TRBJ2-1; D gene: TRBD1; clone size: few; V gene: TRBV12-3/TRBV12-4; CDR3 DNA: TGTGCCAGCAGCTCCGGGACAGGGGATAATGAGCAGTTCTTC; CDR3 protein: CASSSGTGDNEQFF
J gene: TRBJ1-4; D gene: -; clone size: many; V gene: TRBV28; CDR3 DNA: TGTGCCAGCAGTTTGGGTGGGCCTAATGAAAAACTGTTTTTT; CDR3 protein: CASSLGGPNEKLFF
J gene: TRBJ2-2; D gene: -; clone size: few; V gene: TRBV4-2; CDR3 DNA: TGTGCCAGCAGCCAAGATGATGACACCGGGGAGCTGTTTTTT; CDR3 protein: CASSQDDDTGELFF
J gene: TRBJ2-1; D gene: TRBD2; clone size: -; V gene: TRBV20-1; CDR3 DNA: TGCTGTCCATTTGGGCTTAGCGGGAGGAGAAACAATGAGCAGTTCTTC; CDR3 protein: CCPFGLSGRRNNEQFF
J gene: TRBJ2-7; D gene: -; clone size: many; V gene: TRBV12-3/TRBV12-4; CDR3 DNA: TGTGCCAGCAGTCCGGGACGGATCTCCTACGAGCAGTACTTC; CDR3 protein: CASSPGRISYEQYF
J gene: TRBJ1-1; D gene: -; clone size: many; V gene: TRBV5-1; CDR3 DNA: TGCGCCAGCGGGTTACAGGGGAACACTGAAGCTTTCTTT; CDR3 protein: CASGLQGNTEAFF
J gene: TRBJ2-5; D gene: -; clone size: -; V gene: TRBV18; CDR3 DNA: TGTGTCAGCTCACCAAAAGAGACCCAGTACTTC; CDR3 protein: CVSSPKETQYF
J gene: TRBJ1-2; D gene: -; clone size: few; V gene: TRBV12-3/TRBV12-4; CDR3 DNA: TGTGCCAGCAGTTTAAGGTCCCTCACCAGAGCTAACTATGGCTACACCTTC; CDR3 protein: CASSLRSLTRANYGYTF
J gene: TRBJ2-7; D gene: TRBD1; clone size: few; V gene: TRBV14; CDR3 DNA: TGTGCCAGCAGCCATATCGGGACAGGGGGAGAGCAGTACTTC; CDR3 protein: CASSHIGTGGEQYF
J gene: TRBJ2-2; D gene: TRBD1; clone size: few; V gene: TRBV18; CDR3 DNA: TGTGCCAGCTCACCGGGACAGGGCGGCACCGGGGAGCTGTTTTTT; CDR3 protein: CASSPGQGGTGELFF
J gene: TRBJ2-4; D gene: -; clone size: -; V gene: TRBV12-3/TRBV12-4; CDR3 DNA: TGTGCCAGCAGTTTAGGGACGGGAGGCAGGGGAGCCAAAAACATTCAGTACTTC; CDR3 protein: CASSLGTGGRGAKNIQYF
J gene: TRBJ2-2; D gene: TRBD1; clone size: many; V gene: TRBV29-1; CDR3 DNA: TGCAGCGTTCCGACAGGGAGGAACACCGGGGAGCTGTTTTTT; CDR3 protein: CSVPTGRNTGELFF
J gene: TRBJ2-7; D gene: TRBD1; clone size: -; V gene: TRBV3-1; CDR3 DNA: TGTGCCAGCAGCCAAGACCTCCGGACAGGGGTCTACGAGCAGTACTTC; CDR3 protein: CASSQDLRTGVYEQYF
J gene: TRBJ2-1; D gene: -; clone size: many; V gene: TRBV25-1; CDR3 DNA: TGTGCCAGCAGTGAATCAATGGGGGGATCTAGCTCCTACAATGAGCAGTTCTTC; CDR3 protein: CASSESMGGSSSYNEQFF
J gene: TRBJ2-2; D gene: -; clone size: -; V gene: TRBV10-2; CDR3 DNA: TGCGCCAGCAGTTGGATCGGGACCGGGGAGCTGTTTTTT; CDR3 protein: CASSWIGTGELFF
J gene: TRBJ2-1; D gene: TRBD2; clone size: many; V gene: TRBV20-1; CDR3 DNA: TGCAGTGCTAGAGACCCCTTTCGGCGCGGGAGGGCGGGTGAGCAGTTCTTC; CDR3 protein: CSARDPFRRGRAGEQFF
J gene: TRBJ2-1; D gene: TRBD2; clone size: -; V gene: TRBV7-6; CDR3 DNA: TGTGCCAGCAGCCCGTGGACTAGCGGGAGAGGGGGAAATGAGCAGTTCTTC; CDR3 protein: CASSPWTSGRGGNEQFF
J gene: TRBJ2-3; D gene: TRBD2; clone size: -; V gene: TRBV5-6; CDR3 DNA: TGTGCCAGCAGCCCGGGACTAGCGGGAGTAACTAGCACAGATACGCAGTATTTT; CDR3 protein: CASSPGLAGVTSTDTQYF
J gene: TRBJ2-3; D gene: -; clone size: -; V gene: TRBV24-1; CDR3 DNA: TGTGCCACCAGTGATCGGCGGACAGATACGCAGTATTTT; CDR3 protein: CATSDRRTDTQYF
J gene: TRBJ2-7; D gene: -; clone size: few; V gene: TRBV9; CDR3 DNA: TGTGCCAGCAGTCCCAGGGGGGTTTTACCCTACGAGCAGTACTTC; CDR3 protein: CASSPRGVLPYEQYF
J gene: TRBJ2-2; D gene: TRBD2; clone size: -; V gene: TRBV27; CDR3 DNA: TGTGCCAGCAAAACTAGCGGGCCCTACACCGGGGAGCTGTTTTTT; CDR3 protein: CASKTSGPYTGELFF
J gene: TRBJ1-4; D gene: -; clone size: -; V gene: TRBV29-1; CDR3 DNA: TGCAGCGTTGCTTTAAAGGGCCTGGGAGAAAAACTGTTTTTT; CDR3 protein: CSVALKGLGEKLFF
J gene: TRBJ2-5; D gene: -; clone size: -; V gene: TRBV20-1; CDR3 DNA: TGCAGTGCTAGAGATCAAGACCTTCCCGTGTACCAAGAGACCCAGTACTTC; CDR3 protein: CSARDQDLPVYQETQYF
J gene: TRBJ2-2; D gene: TRBD2; clone size: few; V gene: TRBV7-7; CDR3 DNA: TGTGCTAGCAGCGCCACACTAGCGGGAGGGGACACCGGGGAGCTGTTTTTT; CDR3 protein: CASSATLAGGDTGELFF
J gene: TRBJ2-1; D gene: -; clone size: many; V gene: TRBV28; CDR3 DNA: TGTGCCAGCAGCCCCCTAGTTCTCGGGAGAAAGGTCAATGAGCAGTTCTTC; CDR3 protein: CASSPLVLGRKVNEQFF
J gene: TRBJ2-7; D gene: -; clone size: few; V gene: TRBV5-1; CDR3 DNA: TGCGCCAGCAGCCCCCCGGAGCGGGCGTCCTACGAGCAGTACTTC; CDR3 protein: CASSPPERASYEQYF
J gene: TRBJ2-1; D gene: -; clone size: few; V gene: TRBV9; CDR3 DNA: TGTGCCAGCAGCGTAGCTGTTCTAATGGGGGAATCCTACAATGAGCAGTTCTTC; CDR3 protein: CASSVAVLMGESYNEQFF
J gene: TRBJ2-5; D gene: -; clone size: few; V gene: TRBV18; CDR3 DNA: TGTGCCAGCTCACCTCTCGGTGGGGGACAAGAGACCCAGTACTTC; CDR3 protein: CASSPLGGGQETQYF
J gene: TRBJ2-2; D gene: -; clone size: many; V gene: TRBV6-5; CDR3 DNA: TGTGCCAGCAGTTACTTTGGGGGGAACACCGGGGAGCTGTTTTTT; CDR3 protein: CASSYFGGNTGELFF
J gene: TRBJ2-1; D gene: TRBD2; clone size: once; V gene: TRBV7-2; CDR3 DNA: TGTGCCAGCAGCCCATGGGGACTAGAGCTTCTGAGGGAGCAGTTCTTC; CDR3 protein: CASSPWGLELLREQFF
J gene: TRBJ2-2; D gene: -; clone size: -; V gene: TRBV2; CDR3 DNA: TGTGCCAGCCGCCGGGACGCGACGAACACCGGGGAGCTGTTTTTT; CDR3 protein: CASRRDATNTGELFF
J gene: TRBJ2-3; D gene: -; clone size: many; V gene: TRBV6-5; CDR3 DNA: TGTGCCAGCAGTTACGATCTCCCTAGCGTTTCTAGCACAGATACGCAGTATTTT; CDR3 protein: CASSYDLPSVSSTDTQYF
J gene: TRBJ2-3; D gene: TRBD2; clone size: few; V gene: TRBV30; CDR3 DNA: TGTGCCTGGAGTGTTACCAGCGGGAGGCTATATACGCAGTATTTT; CDR3 protein: CAWSVTSGRLYTQYF
J gene: TRBJ2-7; D gene: -; clone size: -; V gene: TRBV9; CDR3 DNA: TGTGCCAGCAGCGTAACCGTTGGTGGTGTGCCTGACCTCCCCGTCTACGAGCAGTACTTC; CDR3 protein: CASSVTVGGVPDLPVYEQYF